This TCR beta chain was recorded in a study of T-cell reconstitution after alpha-beta-depleted transplantation in children. General observations from the study: In patients about two months after transplant, alpha-beta T cells reportedly arose from several hundred expanded graft clones. From newly produced T cells came most of the T-cell counts and diversity one year after transplant. Surviving recipient T cells and thymic progenitors accounted for the high day-60 TCRbeta diversity observed in some patients.

This clonotype has more than one count but fewer than ten. Antigen: not known. Unique molecular identifiers were incorporated when the TCRbeta library was constructed. MiXCR, applied by TCRdb to the PCR reads, yields one record per CDR3 protein. Here the sample spans 330,000 or so distinct CDR3 sequences, 6% to 10% being singletons. Trimming cost V 0 bases and J 6 bases, with 7 bases left between them. CDR3 length: 13 residues. The germline CDR1 and CDR2 sequences are ENHRY and SYGVKD. V is TRBV10-3 and J is TRBJ2-3; D unclear. The specimen comprised peripheral blood, sampled 360 days after TCRalphabeta/CD19-depleted stem cell transplant. This clonotype originated in a female patient between 2 and 15 years old who had a stem cell transplant for Fanconi anemia, so the T cells may come from the graft donor. In nucleotides, the CDR3 is TGTGCCATCAGTGAGTCGGGCGTGGATACGCAGTATTTT. Amino acids: CAISESGVDTQYF.